The 24 T cell receptor beta chains below all came from one sample that was sequenced in a study of T-cell memory formation after mild COVID-19. TCRdb used MiXCR to reprocess the 5' RACE reads, holding one entry per CDR3 protein. The sample holds 100,000 to 150,000 distinct CDR3 sequences; approximately 17% are singletons and the top ten take approximately 5.5%. The sequenced sample consisted of PBMCs or a T cell subset sorted from them (not recorded which). These receptors were obtained from a man aged 18 to 29 who had mild COVID-19 (a few samples of this study predate the infection). Cell type and time point are not known.

V and J are TRBV18 and TRBJ1-6; maybe TRBD1 (6 bases). CDR1 and CDR2 (germline): KGHSH, LQKENI. V lost 5 bases and J 0 bases, leaving 17 bases between the germline ends. This CDR3 has 18 amino acids. This chain's CDR3 is CASSTGTSLSSYNSPLHF. The CDR3 DNA reads TGTGCCAGCTCAACCGGGACATCCCTCAGCTCCTATAATTCACCCCTCCACTTT.

V gene TRBV2 combines with J gene TRBJ2-5, with D possibly matching TRBD2 (6 bases). V was cut by 7 bases and J by 5 bases, with 14 bases left in between. The CDR3 spans 13 residues. Germline values: CDR1 SNHLY, CDR2 FYNNEI. In DNA, the CDR3 is TGTGCCAGCACTCGTTGGGGGGAGGAGACCCAGTACTTC. Encoded protein: CASTRWGEETQYF. Variable domain in full (rest from reference TRBV2 and TRBJ2-5): EPEVTQTPSHQVTQMGQEVILRCVPISNHLYFYWYRQILGQKVEFLVSFYNNEISEKSEIFDDQFSVERPDGSNFTLKIRSTKLEDSAMYFCASTRWGEETQYFGPGTRLLVL.

This clonotype was picked up a small number of times. This chain links TRBV7-6 with TRBJ1-5; D perhaps matches TRBD1 (5 bases). CDR1 and CDR2 from the germline V gene are SGHVS and FNYEAQ. Trimming removed 2 bases at V and 4 bases at J, with 12 bases between. The CDR3 is 15 amino acids. The CDR3 sequence is CASSLSGLGNQPQHF. The CDR3 DNA reads TGTGCCAGCAGCTTATCAGGGTTGGGAAATCAGCCCCAGCATTTT.

This chain uses TRBV7-9 with TRBJ2-2; D remains ambiguous. The CDR3 has 14 residues. Trimming shortened V by 6 bases and J by 3 bases, and 11 bases separated the two germline ends. The germline V gene has CDR1 SEHNR and CDR2 FQNEAQ (reference sequence). The chain's CDR3 is CASSSQIHTGELFF. The CDR3 coding sequence is TGTGCCAGCAGTTCCCAGATTCACACCGGGGAGCTGTTTTTT.

This clonotype was seen ten or more times. The chain employs TRBV7-9 and TRBJ2-7; possibly TRBD1 for D (6 bases). The V and J ends lost 3 bases and 0 bases respectively, with 15 bases between them. CDR3 length: 16 amino acids. CDR1 and CDR2 (germline): SEHNR, FQNEAQ (reference sequence). The CDR3 spells CASSFSTGHRSYEQYV. The CDR3 DNA is TGTGCCAGCAGCTTTTCCACGGGACATCGCTCCTACGAGCAGTACGTC.

This sequence joins TRBV6-4 and TRBJ2-3; D gene uncertain. The ends were cut back, 2 bases at V and 3 bases at J, with 6 bases in the middle. The CDR3 covers 13 residues. From germline, CDR1 is MRHNA and CDR2 SNTAGT. Here the CDR3 DNA reads TGTGCCAGCAGTGACACAGAAACAGATACGCAGTATTTT. This encodes CASSDTETDTQYF.

The chain combines TRBV20-1 with TRBJ1-3; TRBD1 is a possible D gene (5 bases). Trimming stripped 6 bases from V and 4 bases from J, with 13 bases between. The germline V gene has CDR1 DFQATT and CDR2 SNEGSKA (reference sequence). This CDR3 has 13 residues. The CDR3 is CSAFQGSGNTIYF. CDR3 coding DNA: TGCAGTGCATTCCAGGGATCAGGAAACACCATATATTTT.

Many counts were recorded for this clonotype. This chain uses TRBV7-6 with TRBJ2-5; D is possibly TRBD1 (6 bases). The CDR3 loop spans 14 amino acids. The germline CDR1 and CDR2 sequences are SGHVS and FNYEAQ. Trimming removed 5 bases from V and 4 bases from J, with 14 bases in between. The chain's CDR3 is CASSQTGIGETQYF. In DNA, the CDR3 is TGTGCCAGCAGCCAAACAGGGATTGGAGAGACCCAGTACTTC. Drawing the rest from reference TRBV7-6 and TRBJ2-5, the complete variable domain is GAGVSQSPRYKVTKRGQDVALRCDPISGHVSLYWYRQALGQGPEFLTYFNYEAQQDKSGLPNDRFSAERPEGSISTLTIQRTEQRDSAMYRCASSQTGIGETQYFGPGTRLLVL.

This clonotype was observed at least ten times. The V gene is TRBV12-3 or TRBV12-4, the J gene TRBJ1-1, with D unclear. The V gene lost 3 bases and the J gene lost 1 base, with 6 bases spanning the gap. The CDR3 covers 13 residues. The CDR3 loop reads CASSLVRNTEAFF. Here the CDR3 DNA reads TGTGCCAGCAGTTTGGTCCGGAACACTGAAGCTTTCTTT.

This clonotype has a handful of counts. This chain joins TRBV5-1 and TRBJ2-7; D is ambiguous. Germline values: CDR1 SGHRS, CDR2 YFSETQ. V dropped 1 base and J dropped 3 bases, with 11 bases sitting between them. The CDR3 length is 14 residues. The CDR3 DNA sequence: TGCGCCAGCAGCTTGAGCCCCGGAATCTACGAGCAGTACGTC. Its translation: CASSLSPGIYEQYV.

This clonotype turned up a few times. This chain joins TRBV5-1 and TRBJ2-7, with TRBD1 matching 7 bases. The trim removed 1 base at V and 0 bases at J, leaving 4 bases unmatched. Germline lookup yields CDR1 SGHRS and CDR2 YFSETQ. This CDR3 is 15 amino acids long. The CDR3 nucleotides are TGCGCCAGCAGCTTGCAGGGGGACAACTCCTACGAGCAGTACGTC. Protein sequence: CASSLQGDNSYEQYV.

V is TRBV6-5 and J is TRBJ2-1; the D gene is possibly TRBD2 (5 bases). In germline, CDR1 is MNHEY, CDR2 SVGAGI. This CDR3 has 15 amino acids. The ends were cut back, 6 bases at V and 1 base at J, with 13 bases in the middle. This CDR3 is CASRRAGESYNEQFF. The CDR3 bases are TGTGCCAGCAGACGGGCGGGCGAGTCCTACAATGAGCAGTTCTTC.

In this sample, this clonotype turned up a few times. J is TRBJ1-5 and V is TRBV20-1, with D unclear. The CDR3 runs to 10 residues. Per germline, CDR1 DFQATT and CDR2 SNEGSKA (reference sequence). V was pared by 6 bases and J by 7 bases, with 7 bases between. The CDR3 sequence: CSAGRQPQHF. The CDR3 DNA sequence: TGCAGTGCCGGTCGCCAGCCCCAGCATTTT.

This clonotype occurred a few times. The V and J genes are TRBV5-1 and TRBJ2-2, with D hard to call. V lost 4 bases and J lost 2, with 12 bases in between. The germline V gene has CDR1 SGHRS and CDR2 YFSETQ. CDR3 size: 15 residues. The CDR3 coding sequence is TGCGCCAGCAGCGCCAACGTTGCAAACACCGGGGAGCTGTTTTTT. Protein product: CASSANVANTGELFF.

This sequence joins TRBV7-6 and TRBJ1-5; no clear D gene. Germline CDR1 and CDR2: SGHVS and FNYEAQ. This CDR3 contains 13 residues. Trimming cost V 3 bases and J 16 bases, with 19 bases left between them. The CDR3 reads CASSLVQSPMVHF. The DNA of the CDR3 is TGTGCCAGCAGCTTGGTACAGAGCCCCATGGTCCATTTT.

This clonotype has a handful of counts. The rearrangement links TRBV9 to TRBJ1-4; D is uncertain. The CDR3 consists of 14 residues. Per the germline V gene, CDR1 is SGDLS and CDR2 is YYNGEE. V dropped 3 bases and J dropped 0 bases, with 6 bases sitting between them. CDR3 in DNA: TGTGCCAGCAGCGACAGAGCAACTAATGAAAAACTGTTTTTT. It encodes CASSDRATNEKLFF.

The count of this clonotype is one. The CDR3 coding sequence is TGTGCCAGCAGCTTAGGTCCCCTAGATGGCTACACCTTC. Translated, it gives CASSLGPLDGYTF. The genes are TRBV7-2 and TRBJ1-2; D remains ambiguous. From germline, CDR1 is SGHTA and CDR2 FQGNSA. The CDR3 extends over 13 amino acids. Trimming removed 1 base at V and 6 bases at J, with 9 bases between.

This clonotype was observed a handful of times. The chain couples TRBV4-3 to TRBJ1-3; no firm D call. In germline, CDR1 is LGHNA, CDR2 YSLEER. The CDR3 totals 18 residues. V was pared by 0 bases and J by 0 bases, with 15 bases between. As DNA, the CDR3 is TGCGCCAGCAGCCAAGAAAGGAATAGGGATCTCTCTGGAAACACCATATATTTT. The encoded protein is CASSQERNRDLSGNTIYF.

The rearrangement links TRBV4-3 to TRBJ1-5; 10 bases align to TRBD1. The CDR3 extends over 16 amino acids. Germline CDR1 is LGHNA and CDR2 is YSLEER. V was pared by 1 base and J by 7 bases, with 7 bases of the junction left unmatched. The CDR3 protein is CASSQGVRDRGQPQHF. Written as DNA, the CDR3 is TGCGCCAGCAGCCAAGGAGTTCGGGACAGGGGACAGCCCCAGCATTTT.

This chain links TRBV7-2 with TRBJ2-3; D gene uncertain. Germline CDR1 is SGHTA and CDR2 is FQGNSA. Deletions cut 1 base from V and 0 bases from J, with 17 bases between. There are 18 residues in the CDR3. The CDR3 loop reads CASSLDRFTVYSTDTQYF. The CDR3 DNA reads as TGTGCCAGCAGCTTAGACAGATTTACGGTTTATAGCACAGATACGCAGTATTTT.

This sequence joins TRBV12-3 or TRBV12-4 and TRBJ1-1; 8 nucleotides match TRBD1. CDR3 size: 13 residues. The ends lost 6 bases at V and 5 bases at J; junction bases unmatched: 5. CDR3 DNA sequence: TGTGCCAGCAGGGGGACAGGTCGGACTGAAGCTTTCTTT. It translates to CASRGTGRTEAFF.

This chain connects TRBV20-1 to TRBJ1-4; no clear D gene. Per the germline V gene, CDR1 is DFQATT and CDR2 is SNEGSKA (reference sequence). The CDR3 length is 13 residues. The V end was cut by 0 bases, the J end by 0 bases, with 2 bases between. The CDR3 loop reads CSARESTNEKLFF. Written as DNA, the CDR3 is TGCAGTGCTAGAGAATCAACTAATGAAAAACTGTTTTTT.

This clonotype has just a few counts. The gene calls are TRBV12-3 or TRBV12-4 and TRBJ1-2, with 11 positions matching TRBD1. V trimming: 5 bases; J trimming: 8 bases; junction bases outside the gene matches: 10. This CDR3 comprises 15 residues. Here the CDR3 reads CASSPNGQGAMGYTF. CDR3 nucleotide sequence: TGTGCCAGCAGTCCCAATGGACAGGGGGCGATGGGCTACACCTTC.

There are a few counts of this clonotype. The chain couples TRBV12-3 or TRBV12-4 to TRBJ2-2, with D tentatively TRBD2 (6 bases). V was pared by 4 bases and J by 4 bases, with 10 bases between. The CDR3 totals 14 residues. The CDR3 nucleotides read TGTGCCAGCAGTTGGCAGGGAGGCACCGGGGAGCTGTTTTTT. This gives the protein CASSWQGGTGELFF.